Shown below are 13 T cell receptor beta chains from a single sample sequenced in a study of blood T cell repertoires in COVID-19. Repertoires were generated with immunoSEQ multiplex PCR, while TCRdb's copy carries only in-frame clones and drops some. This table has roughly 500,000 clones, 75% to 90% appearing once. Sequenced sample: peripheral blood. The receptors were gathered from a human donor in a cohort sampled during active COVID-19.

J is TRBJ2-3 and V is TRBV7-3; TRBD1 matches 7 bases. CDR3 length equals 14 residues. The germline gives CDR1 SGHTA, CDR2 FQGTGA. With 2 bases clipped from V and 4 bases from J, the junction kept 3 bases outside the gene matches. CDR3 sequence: CASSLDRAPDTQYF. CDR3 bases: TGTGCCAGCAGCTTAGACAGGGCTCCAGATACGCAGTATTTT. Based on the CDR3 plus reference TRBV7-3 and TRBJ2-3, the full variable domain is GAGVSQTPSNKVTEKGKYVELRCDPISGHTALYWYRQSLGQGPEFLIYFQGTGAADDSGLPNDRFFAVRPEGSVSTLKIQRTERGDSAVYLCASSLDRAPDTQYFGPGTRLTVL.

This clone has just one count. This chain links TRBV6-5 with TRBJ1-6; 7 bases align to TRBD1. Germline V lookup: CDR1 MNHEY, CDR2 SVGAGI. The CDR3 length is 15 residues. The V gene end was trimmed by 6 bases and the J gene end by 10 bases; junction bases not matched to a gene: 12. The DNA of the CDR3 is TGTGCCAGCAGGCCCGGACAGGCTAGGGGGTCACCCCTCCACTTT. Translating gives CASRPGQARGSPLHF.

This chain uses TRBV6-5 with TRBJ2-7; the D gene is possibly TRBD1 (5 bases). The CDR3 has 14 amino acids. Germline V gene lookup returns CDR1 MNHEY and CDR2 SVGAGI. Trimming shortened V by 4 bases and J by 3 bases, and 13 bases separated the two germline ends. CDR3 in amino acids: CASSFSWGRYEQYF. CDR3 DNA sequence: TGTGCCAGCAGTTTCTCCTGGGGCCGCTACGAGCAGTACTTC.

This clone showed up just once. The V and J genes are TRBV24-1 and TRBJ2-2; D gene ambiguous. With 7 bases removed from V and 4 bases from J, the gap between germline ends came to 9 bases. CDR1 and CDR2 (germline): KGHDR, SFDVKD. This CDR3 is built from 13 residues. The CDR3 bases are TGTGCCACCAGCCCTCGGAGCACCGGGGAGCTGTTTTTT. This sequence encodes CATSPRSTGELFF.

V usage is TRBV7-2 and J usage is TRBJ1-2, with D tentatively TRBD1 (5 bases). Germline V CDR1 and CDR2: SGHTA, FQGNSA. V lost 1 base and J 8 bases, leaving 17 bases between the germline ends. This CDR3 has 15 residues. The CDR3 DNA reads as TGTGCCAGCAGCTTAGGACAGACCGGGCTGGGAGGCTACACCTTC. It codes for CASSLGQTGLGGYTF. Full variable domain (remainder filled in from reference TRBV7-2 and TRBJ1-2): GAGVSQSPSNKVTEKGKDVELRCDPISGHTALYWYRQSLGQGLEFLIYFQGNSAPDKSGLPSDRFSAERTGGSVSTLTIQRTQQEDSAVYLCASSLGQTGLGGYTFGSGTRLTVV.

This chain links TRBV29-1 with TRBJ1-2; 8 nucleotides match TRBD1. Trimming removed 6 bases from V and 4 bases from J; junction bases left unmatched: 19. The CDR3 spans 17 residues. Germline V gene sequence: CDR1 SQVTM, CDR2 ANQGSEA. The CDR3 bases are TGCAGCGTCTACCCCGACAGGGGAGAATCGTTCGGCTATGGCTACACCTTC. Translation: CSVYPDRGESFGYGYTF.

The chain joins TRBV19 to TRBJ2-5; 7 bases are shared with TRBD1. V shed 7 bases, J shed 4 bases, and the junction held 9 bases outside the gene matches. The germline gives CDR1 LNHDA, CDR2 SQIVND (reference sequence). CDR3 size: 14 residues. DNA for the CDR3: TGTGCCAGTACCCAGTCGACAGGGACAGAGACCCAGTACTTC. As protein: CASTQSTGTETQYF.

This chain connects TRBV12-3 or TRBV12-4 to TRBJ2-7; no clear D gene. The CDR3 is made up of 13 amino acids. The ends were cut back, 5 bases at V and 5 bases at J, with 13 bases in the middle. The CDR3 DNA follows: TGTGCCAGCAGTGGGCAAAACGGCCACGAGCAGTACTTC. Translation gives CASSGQNGHEQYF.

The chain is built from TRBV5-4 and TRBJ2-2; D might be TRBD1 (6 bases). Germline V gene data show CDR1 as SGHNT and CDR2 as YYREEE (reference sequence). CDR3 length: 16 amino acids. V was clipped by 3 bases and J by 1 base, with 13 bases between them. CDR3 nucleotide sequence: TGTGCCAGCAGCTCAAGGGCACAGGGGAACACCGGGGAGCTGTTTTTT. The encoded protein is CASSSRAQGNTGELFF.

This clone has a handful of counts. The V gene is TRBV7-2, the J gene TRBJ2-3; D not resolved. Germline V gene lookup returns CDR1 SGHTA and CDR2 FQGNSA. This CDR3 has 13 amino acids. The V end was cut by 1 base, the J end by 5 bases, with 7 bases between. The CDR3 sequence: CASSLGAGDTQYF. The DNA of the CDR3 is TGTGCCAGCAGCTTAGGCGCCGGAGATACGCAGTATTTT.

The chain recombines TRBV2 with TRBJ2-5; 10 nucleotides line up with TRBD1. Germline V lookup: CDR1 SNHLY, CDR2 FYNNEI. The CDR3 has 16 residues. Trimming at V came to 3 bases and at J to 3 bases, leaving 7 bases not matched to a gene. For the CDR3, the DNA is TGTGCCAGCAGTGAGTCGACAGGGGGCGCAGAAGAGACCCAGTACTTC. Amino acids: CASSESTGGAEETQYF.

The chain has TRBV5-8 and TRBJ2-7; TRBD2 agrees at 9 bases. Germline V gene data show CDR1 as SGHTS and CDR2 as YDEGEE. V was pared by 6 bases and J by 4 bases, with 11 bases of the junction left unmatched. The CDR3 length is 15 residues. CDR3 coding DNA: TGTGCCAGCATCCCTACCGGCGGGAGGGGGTACGAGCAGTACTTC. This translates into CASIPTGGRGYEQYF.

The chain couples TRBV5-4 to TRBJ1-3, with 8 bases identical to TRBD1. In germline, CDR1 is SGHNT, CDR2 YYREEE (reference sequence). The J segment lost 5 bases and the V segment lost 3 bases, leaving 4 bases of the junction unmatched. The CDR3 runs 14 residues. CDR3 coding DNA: TGTGCCAGCAGCTCGGGACAGGACCGAAACACCATATATTTT. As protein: CASSSGQDRNTIYF. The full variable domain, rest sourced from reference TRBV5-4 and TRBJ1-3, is ETGVTQSPTHLIKTRGQQVTLRCSSQSGHNTVSWYQQALGQGPQFIFQYYREEENGRGNFPPRFSGLQFPNYSSELNVNALELDDSALYLCASSSGQDRNTIYFGEGSWLTVV.